This T cell receptor beta chain is from a study of blood T cell repertoires in COVID-19. Germline V gene sequence: CDR1 LNHDA, CDR2 SQIVND (reference sequence). The CDR3 runs to 13 residues. The ends were cut back, 6 bases at V and 4 bases at J, with 13 bases in the middle. Clones were sequenced by immunoSEQ multiplex PCR, and TCRdb holds only the in-frame ones, with some missing. The sample includes about 110,000 clones, around 88% of them seen just once. The sequence derives from a man aged 50-60 years with active or convalescent COVID-19. The sequencing input was peripheral blood. The chain couples TRBV19 to TRBJ2-7; D is perhaps TRBD2 (5 bases). The CDR3 bases are TGTGCCAGTAGCACCCGGGATCGTTACGAGCAGTACTTC. This codes for CASSTRDRYEQYF.